These 27 T cell receptor beta chains originate from one sample sequenced in a study of cytotoxic CD8 clonotypes in ibrutinib-treated CLL. This table comes from immunoSEQ multiplex PCR, and its TCRdb copy is limited to in-frame clones, with some not included. The sample holds almost 85,000 clones, 86% seen once. Material: PBMCs, obtained before ibrutinib treatment. The receptors were gathered from a human donor with chronic lymphocytic leukemia.

The chain has TRBV18 and TRBJ2-3; D gene uncertain. CDR1 and CDR2 from the germline V gene are KGHSH and LQKENI. V lost 6 bases and J 3 bases, leaving 13 bases between the germline ends. The CDR3 has 14 amino acids. CDR3 bases: TGTGCCAGCTCCCGAATTAGTGATACAGATACGCAGTATTTT. This encodes CASSRISDTDTQYF.

This clone was observed once. The CDR3 sequence is CATSRGQGYNFLGIYNEQFF. CDR3 bases: TGTGCCACCAGCAGAGGACAGGGGTACAATTTTTTAGGGATATACAATGAGCAGTTCTTC. This chain links TRBV15 with TRBJ2-1; TRBD1 matches at 8 bases. Germline V gene data show CDR1 as LNHNV and CDR2 as YYDKDF (reference sequence). The V and J ends lost 1 base and 4 bases, in that order; junction bases with no gene match: 18. This CDR3 comprises 20 residues.

This chain joins TRBV7-3 and TRBJ2-3, with TRBD1 as a possible D gene (6 bases). Germline V gene data show CDR1 as SGHTA and CDR2 as FQGTGA. V was clipped by 5 bases and J by 1 base, with 10 bases between them. The CDR3 is 14 residues long. This CDR3 reads CASSPRTGTDTQYF. As DNA, the CDR3 is TGTGCCAGCAGCCCCCGGACAGGCACAGATACGCAGTATTTT.

The genes are TRBV2 and TRBJ1-3; D is possibly TRBD1 (5 bases). CDR3 size: 16 residues. Germline CDR1 reads SNHLY; CDR2 reads FYNNEI. The V end lost 3 bases, the J end lost 8 bases, and 20 bases lay between the germline ends. The CDR3 bases are TGTGCCAGCAGTGACCCGGGACCCCGAATCGGGGACACCATATATTTT. Translation: CASSDPGPRIGDTIYF.

This chain joins TRBV5-4 and TRBJ2-1, with D unclear. Germline-derived CDR1 and CDR2 are SGHNT and YYREEE (reference sequence). This CDR3 is built from 13 residues. With 0 bases removed from V and 7 bases from J, the gap between germline ends came to 8 bases. CDR3 sequence reads: CASSLVVDNEQFF. In DNA form, the CDR3 reads TGTGCCAGCAGCTTGGTTGTGGATAATGAGCAGTTCTTC.

The chain links TRBV29-1 to TRBJ2-5; no firm D call. CDR1 and CDR2 from the germline V gene are SQVTM and ANQGSEA. CDR3 length equals 15 residues. V lost 7 bases and J 3 bases, leaving 21 bases between the germline ends. The CDR3 sequence is CSAPGLGPWKETQYF. CDR3 DNA: TGCAGCGCCCCCGGGCTGGGTCCCTGGAAAGAGACCCAGTACTTC.

This sequence joins TRBV18 and TRBJ1-4; no clear D. Trimming removed 1 base at V and 7 bases at J, with 7 bases between. This CDR3 contains 13 residues. The V gene's germline CDR1 is KGHSH and CDR2 LQKENI. The CDR3 is CASSPRVAEKLFF. The DNA for the CDR3 is TGTGCCAGCTCACCACGAGTCGCTGAAAAACTGTTTTTT.

This rearrangement joins TRBV2 to TRBJ2-2; D gene unclear. Trimming pared 4 bases from V and 3 bases from J, leaving 9 bases between. This CDR3 contains 14 residues. CDR1 SNHLY and CDR2 FYNNEI come from the germline V gene. The CDR3: CASSVQRYTGELFF. In DNA form, the CDR3 reads TGTGCCAGCAGTGTGCAGAGATACACCGGGGAGCTGTTTTTT.

CDR3 DNA: TGTGCCAGCAGTGGACTAGCGGGAGGGCCGGGTAGCACAGATACGCAGTATTTT. It encodes CASSGLAGGPGSTDTQYF. The chain recombines TRBV28 with TRBJ2-3; 15 nucleotides align to TRBD2. The trim removed 5 bases at V and 0 bases at J, leaving 6 bases unmatched. Germline CDR1 reads MDHEN; CDR2 reads SYDVKM. The CDR3 loop spans 18 amino acids. The whole variable domain, remainder taken from reference TRBV28 and TRBJ2-3, is DVKVTQSSRYLVKRTGEKVFLECVQDMDHENMFWYRQDPGLGLRLIYFSYDVKMKEKGDIPEGYSVSREKKERFSLILESASTNQTSMYLCASSGLAGGPGSTDTQYFGPGTRLTVL.

The chain carries TRBV27 and TRBJ2-2; 16 nucleotides align to TRBD2. V lost 8 bases to trimming and J lost 6 bases; unmatched junction nucleotides: 12. From germline, CDR1 is MNHEY and CDR2 SMNVEV (reference sequence). CDR3 length: 18 amino acids. As DNA, the CDR3 is TGTGCCAGCCCATCGGGACTAGCGGGAGGGCCCCCCCCCGGGGAGCTGTTTTTT. This translates into CASPSGLAGGPPPGELFF.

The chain links TRBV7-2 to TRBJ2-3; D uncertain. The CDR3 is 11 amino acids. Germline assignment: CDR1 SGHTA and CDR2 FQGNSA. Trimming pared 2 bases from V and 3 bases from J, leaving 0 bases between. The CDR3 DNA reads TGTGCCAGCAGCTTAACAGATACGCAGTATTTT. Protein product: CASSLTDTQYF.

DNA for the CDR3: TGTGCCAGTAGTATTTCGGGACTAGCGGGCCCAGGATACCCTAGCACAGATACGCAGTATTTT. Translating gives CASSISGLAGPGYPSTDTQYF. The rearrangement uses TRBV19 and TRBJ2-3; 12 bases line up with TRBD2. Looked up from germline, CDR1 is LNHDA and CDR2 is SQIVND (reference sequence). The CDR3 is 21 residues long. V dropped 3 bases and J dropped 0; count of bases not matched to a gene: 16.

The V call is TRBV15, the J call TRBJ2-7; possible D gene TRBD2, 6 bases. Germline CDR1 reads LNHNV; CDR2 reads YYDKDF (reference sequence). V was clipped by 6 bases and J by 1 base, with 16 bases between them. The CDR3 spans 15 residues. The CDR3 region is CATRDISGFSYEQYF. CDR3 DNA: TGTGCCACCAGGGACATTAGCGGTTTTTCCTACGAGCAGTACTTC.

This clone has a single count. The genes are TRBV18 and TRBJ2-4; either TRBD1 or TRBD2 may supply D (5 bases each). V lost 3 bases to trimming and J lost 8 bases, with 11 bases between them. CDR1 and CDR2 from the germline V gene are KGHSH and LQKENI. The CDR3 is 13 residues long. The CDR3, as DNA: TGTGCCAGCTCACCGGGGACGGGGTACATTCAGTACTTC. Its protein product is CASSPGTGYIQYF. Looking up the rest from reference TRBV18 and TRBJ2-4 gives the full variable domain: NAGVMQNPRHLVRRRGQEARLRCSPMKGHSHVYWYRQLPEEGLKFMVYLQKENIIDESGMPKERFSAEFPKEGPSILRIQQVVRGDSAAYFCASSPGTGYIQYFGAGTRLSVL.

The J gene is TRBJ2-3, the V gene TRBV18, with 11 bases matching TRBD2. This CDR3 is 16 amino acids long. V gave up 3 bases and J gave up 2 bases; unmatched junction bases: 4. Per the germline V gene, CDR1 is KGHSH and CDR2 is LQKENI. In DNA, the CDR3 is TGTGCCAGCTCACCCGCACTAGCGGGAGCCACAGATACGCAGTATTTT. Translated: CASSPALAGATDTQYF.

V usage is TRBV6-6 and J usage is TRBJ2-7, with D hard to call. From germline, CDR1 is MNHNY and CDR2 SVGAGI (reference sequence). This CDR3 is 9 amino acids long. V was pared by 7 bases and J by 3 bases, with 1 base between. CDR3 in DNA: TGTGCCAGCAACTACGAGCAGTACTTC. This codes for CASNYEQYF.

The chain joins TRBV30 to TRBJ1-4; D is uncertain. From germline, CDR1 is GTSNPN and CDR2 SVGIG (reference sequence). V shed 0 bases and J shed 4 bases, with 12 bases lying between them. CDR3 size: 15 residues. Here the CDR3 reads CAWSVTEGDNEKLFF. The CDR3 nucleotides read TGTGCCTGGAGTGTAACGGAGGGTGATAATGAAAAACTGTTTTTT.

The chain employs TRBV28 and TRBJ1-5; 10 bases line up with TRBD1. The CDR3 is 16 amino acids. Per the germline V gene, CDR1 is MDHEN and CDR2 is SYDVKM. The V segment lost 1 base and the J segment 4 bases; nucleotides outside the gene matches: 4. The CDR3 sequence: CASSLFWTGGNQPQHF. CDR3 bases: TGTGCCAGCAGTTTATTTTGGACAGGGGGAAATCAGCCCCAGCATTTT.

The chain has TRBV6-6 and TRBJ2-1; 7 positions match TRBD1. V dropped 4 bases and J dropped 10; count of bases not matched to a gene: 10. CDR1 and CDR2 from the germline V gene are MNHNY and SVGAGI (reference sequence). The CDR3 extends over 14 amino acids. CDR3 DNA sequence: TGTGCCAGCAGTTCCCGGGACAGAAGCTCGGAGCAGTTCTTC. Translating it yields CASSSRDRSSEQFF.

The rearrangement joins TRBV5-4 to TRBJ1-2, with 11 bases matching TRBD1. In germline, CDR1 is SGHNT, CDR2 YYREEE (reference sequence). The V segment lost 0 bases and the J segment 3 bases; nucleotides outside the gene matches: 13. This CDR3 is built from 19 residues. CDR3 bases: TGTGCCAGCAGCTTGGGTGGACAGGGGGCCTCTTCGTTTGACTATGGCTACACCTTC. It translates to CASSLGGQGASSFDYGYTF. The full variable domain, with the rest looked up from reference TRBV5-4 and TRBJ1-2, is ETGVTQSPTHLIKTRGQQVTLRCSSQSGHNTVSWYQQALGQGPQFIFQYYREEENGRGNFPPRFSGLQFPNYSSELNVNALELDDSALYLCASSLGGQGASSFDYGYTFGSGTRLTVV.

For this clone: This specimen includes other DNA sequences encoding the same CDR3. V is TRBV6-6 and J is TRBJ2-1; D is uncertain. CDR1 MNHNY and CDR2 SVGAGI come from the germline V gene (reference sequence). V lost 6 bases and J 2 bases, leaving 2 bases between the germline ends. This CDR3 is built from 11 residues. DNA of the CDR3: TGTGCCAGCAGCCCCTACAATGAGCAGTTCTTC. This codes for CASSPYNEQFF.

This clone was found once. This chain connects TRBV25-1 to TRBJ1-2; 8 nucleotides agree with TRBD1. V was pared by 6 bases and J by 4 bases, with 4 bases of the junction left unmatched. The CDR3 is 13 residues long. Germline lookup yields CDR1 MGHDK and CDR2 SYGVNS. CDR3 coding DNA: TGTGCCAGCAGACAGGGGGAGGGCTATGGCTACACCTTC. Its protein product is CASRQGEGYGYTF.

The chain recombines TRBV6-5 with TRBJ2-3; TRBD1 matches at 9 bases. Germline CDR1 is MNHEY and CDR2 is SVGAGI. The CDR3 runs to 16 residues. With V trimmed by 3 bases and J by 5 bases, 9 bases remained unmatched. CDR3 residues: CASSYVQGANLDTQYF. The CDR3 DNA reads TGTGCCAGCAGTTATGTACAGGGGGCAAACCTAGATACGCAGTATTTT.

This sequence joins TRBV7-2 and TRBJ1-4, with 7 bases that match TRBD1. The germline V gene has CDR1 SGHTA and CDR2 FQGNSA. After removal of 2 bases from V and 0 bases from J, the junction contained 6 bases not matched to a gene. The CDR3 runs 17 residues. For the CDR3, the DNA is TGTGCCAGCAGCTTATGGAAGGGGACAGCAACTAATGAAAAACTGTTTTTT. Its translation: CASSLWKGTATNEKLFF. The complete variable domain, with remaining parts taken from reference TRBV7-2 and TRBJ1-4, reads GAGVSQSPSNKVTEKGKDVELRCDPISGHTALYWYRQSLGQGLEFLIYFQGNSAPDKSGLPSDRFSAERTGGSVSTLTIQRTQQEDSAVYLCASSLWKGTATNEKLFFGSGTQLSVL.

This chain uses TRBV2 with TRBJ1-2; 9 bases line up with TRBD1. Germline CDR1 is SNHLY and CDR2 is FYNNEI. The V gene end was trimmed by 3 bases and the J gene end by 5 bases; junction bases not matched to a gene: 7. The CDR3 runs to 15 residues. The CDR3 DNA follows: TGTGCCAGCAGTGACGCCGGGACAGGGCAGTATGGCTACACCTTC. This translates into CASSDAGTGQYGYTF.

Only a few counts were recorded for this clone. The CDR3 nucleotides are TGTGCCAGTAAGTTTTGGCAGGGTGTTGAGCCCCAGCATTTT. As protein: CASKFWQGVEPQHF. The rearrangement links TRBV19 to TRBJ1-5, with a weak D call TRBD1 (5 bases). V lost 7 bases, J lost 8 bases, and 18 bases lay in between. CDR3 length: 14 residues. Germline V gene data show CDR1 as LNHDA and CDR2 as SQIVND (reference sequence).

This sequence joins TRBV5-1 and TRBJ2-7; 11 bases line up with TRBD1. Germline V CDR1 and CDR2: SGHRS, YFSETQ. V was clipped by 3 bases and J by 3 bases; unmatched bases: 2. The CDR3 loop spans 14 amino acids. The DNA for the CDR3 is TGCGCCAGCAGCTACGGGACAGGGGGCTACGAGCAGTACTTC. It specifies CASSYGTGGYEQYF.